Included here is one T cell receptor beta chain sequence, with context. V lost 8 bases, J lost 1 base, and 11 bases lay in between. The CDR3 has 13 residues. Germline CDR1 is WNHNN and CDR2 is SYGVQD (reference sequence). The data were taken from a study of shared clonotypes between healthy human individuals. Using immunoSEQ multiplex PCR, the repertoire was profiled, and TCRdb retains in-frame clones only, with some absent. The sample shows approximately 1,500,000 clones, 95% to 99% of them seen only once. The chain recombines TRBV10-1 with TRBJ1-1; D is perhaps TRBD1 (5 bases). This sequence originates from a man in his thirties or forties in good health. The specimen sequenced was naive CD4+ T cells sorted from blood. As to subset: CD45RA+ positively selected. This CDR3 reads CASQGFSNTEAFF. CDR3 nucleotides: TGCGCCAGCCAGGGTTTTTCGAACACTGAAGCTTTCTTT.